This T cell receptor beta chain was sequenced during a study of patients and donors after allogeneic stem cell transplantation. This clonotype was counted a few times. TCRdb reprocessed the RT-PCR reads via MiXCR and lists one record per CDR3 protein. The repertoire has approximately 410,000 distinct CDR3 sequences, 16% of them found once; the top ten carry around 7.2%. Germline V CDR1 and CDR2: ENHRY, SYGVKD. The CDR3 has 15 residues. Trimming took 0 bases from V and 7 from J, leaving 10 bases between them. The sequenced sample consisted of blood, either unsorted or a sorted T cell fraction (not recorded which). This chain links TRBV10-3 with TRBJ1-6; D might be TRBD1 (5 bases). This TCR came from a human donor who was either an allogeneic HSCT recipient or a stem cell or donor lymphocyte infusion donor (not recorded which). It is not recorded whose cells these are; they may come from a transplant donor. The CDR3 nucleotides are TGTGCCATCAGTGAGTCGAGCAGGGAGAATTCACCCCTCCACTTT. Protein sequence: CAISESSRENSPLHF.